The clone carrying this T cell receptor (beta chain) was picked up a small number of times. The antigen is undetermined. This sample was included in a study of beta chain features in type 1 diabetes. The overall study: There was similarity between patients and healthy donors in age, gender and cell yields.

Researchers reported sorting CD4+ naive, central memory, regulatory and stem cell-like memory cells via CD45RO/CCR7/CD25/CD127/CD95/CD27. Germline CDR1 reads MDHEN; CDR2 reads SYDVKM. This CDR3 comprises 13 residues. Reverse transcribing all isolated RNA meant expressed TCRB transcripts were sequenced. Assay used: immunoSEQ multiplex PCR; TCRdb lists only in-frame clones, some missing. The sample consists of 600,000 to 700,000 clones, around an eighth of them appearing once. Overall study results and limits: Researchers reported that naive, central memory and Treg TCRB repertoires appeared more similar in patients than in healthy donors. Type 1 diabetes patients had VDJ junctions that carried fewer insertions and more deletions. TCRB CDR3s were moderately but significantly shorter in Type 1 diabetes patients in all four CD4+ subsets.

This TCR derives from a man aged 18-30 years with type 1 diabetes. The V gene is TRBV28, the J gene TRBJ1-2; the match to TRBD1 covers 7 bases. Source material: naive CD4+ T cells from blood. The CDR3 spells CVVRRDREYGYTF. CDR3 sequence (DNA): TGTGTCGTGCGCCGGGACAGAGAGTATGGCTACACCTTC.